This TCR beta chain was identified during a study of metastatic and nonmetastatic thyroid tumors. Study-level information: Comparative analysis of repertoires was undertaken across blood and tumor or nodule tissue obtained from malignant and benign thyroid patients.

Patients were all untreated before their thyroid surgery. A note on this clone: Its antigen is unidentified.

In the original workflow: A classifier of distant metastasis in papillary thyroid cancer was built from CDR3 differences (across clinicopathological groups). TCRdb re-called clones via MiXCR from the PCR reads. The V and J calls here are based on TCRdb, not the publication. The repertoire holds approximately 12,000 clones, with 25% to 35% as singletons. The CDR3 contains 15 residues. Trimming removed 7 bases from V and 6 bases from J; junction bases left unmatched: 12. Whole-study findings and limits: Reportedly, malignant thyroid tumors had significantly higher TCR beta diversity than benign nodules, in blood and tumor.

V usage is TRBV12-3 or TRBV12-4 and J usage is TRBJ1-2; 9 bases agree with TRBD1. The sequencing sample was made of tumor tissue. The origin of this receptor is a female donor with papillary thyroid cancer or a benign thyroid nodule (not recorded which). Some clones in this sample may be carry-over from other donors' samples. The CDR3 DNA reads TGTGCCAGCACCCCCAGGGACAGGGTGTCCGATGGCTACACCTTC. This gives the protein CASTPRDRVSDGYTF.